Listed here are 18 T cell receptor beta chains from one sample, sequenced in a study of cytotoxic CD8 clonotypes in ibrutinib-treated CLL. Profiling relied on immunoSEQ multiplex PCR, and the TCRdb table lists in-frame clones only, not all of them. The profile shows more than 110,000 clones, around 84% of them singletons. The sample here was PBMCs, taken after 36 months of ibrutinib treatment. The source of these receptors is a human donor with chronic lymphocytic leukemia.

The V call is TRBV5-4, the J call TRBJ2-7; 8 bases are shared with TRBD2. V lost 0 bases, J lost 1 base, and 0 bases stayed unmatched. Germline V gene sequence: CDR1 SGHNT, CDR2 YYREEE (reference sequence). The CDR3 is 14 amino acids. The CDR3, as DNA: TGTGCCAGCAGCTTGGGACTAGCGTCCTACGAGCAGTACTTC. It specifies CASSLGLASYEQYF.

The chain couples TRBV19 to TRBJ2-7, with 8 bases aligning to TRBD2. From germline, CDR1 is LNHDA and CDR2 SQIVND (reference sequence). This CDR3 spans 13 amino acids. Trimming cost V 3 bases and J 6 bases; bases outside gene matches: 4. CDR3 nucleotides: TGTGCCAGTAGTATGGGACTAGGATCCGAGCAGTACTTC. As protein: CASSMGLGSEQYF.

J is TRBJ2-7 and V is TRBV10-3, with 8 positions matching TRBD1. CDR1 is ENHRY and CDR2 is SYGVKD in the germline V gene. V gave up 6 bases and J gave up 5 bases; unmatched junction bases: 12. The CDR3 is 15 amino acids. This CDR3 is CAIRDGDRYNDEQYF. DNA of the CDR3: TGTGCCATCAGGGACGGGGACAGGTACAATGACGAGCAGTACTTC.

The CDR3 loop is CAWSLIDISANTGELFF. CDR3 nucleotides: TGTGCCTGGAGTCTAATTGACATCTCCGCGAACACCGGGGAGCTGTTTTTT. V gene TRBV30 combines with J gene TRBJ2-2; D uncertain. Looked up from germline, CDR1 is GTSNPN and CDR2 is SVGIG (reference sequence). The CDR3 has 17 amino acids. Between the trimmed V and J ends, which lost 2 bases and 0 bases, there was a span of 16 bases. The variable domain in full, with the rest retrieved from reference TRBV30 and TRBJ2-2, is SQTIHQWPATLVQPVGSPLSLECTVEGTSNPNLYWYRQAAGRGLQLLFYSVGIGQISSEVPQNLSASRPQDRQFILSSKKLLLSDSGFYLCAWSLIDISANTGELFFGEGSRLTVL.

The V call is TRBV7-6, the J call TRBJ1-1, with D perhaps TRBD1 (6 bases). The CDR3 contains 13 residues. The germline V and J ends were trimmed by 5 bases and 6 bases, with 13 bases remaining between them. The germline V gene has CDR1 SGHVS and CDR2 FNYEAQ. The CDR3 nucleotides are TGTGCCAGCAGCCCCCCAGGGACACCTGAAGCTTTCTTT. It codes for CASSPPGTPEAFF. Drawing the rest from reference TRBV7-6 and TRBJ1-1, the complete variable domain is GAGVSQSPRYKVTKRGQDVALRCDPISGHVSLYWYRQALGQGPEFLTYFNYEAQQDKSGLPNDRFSAERPEGSISTLTIQRTEQRDSAMYRCASSPPGTPEAFFGQGTRLTVV.

This chain joins TRBV27 and TRBJ2-3, with a tentative D call TRBD1 (8 bases). The CDR3 contains 15 residues. The V and J ends lost 4 bases and 5 bases respectively, with 16 bases between them. Per the germline V gene, CDR1 is MNHEY and CDR2 is SMNVEV (reference sequence). CDR3 bases: TGTGCCAGCAGTTCCGACAGGGGAGGGGAAGATACGCAGTATTTT. This sequence encodes CASSSDRGGEDTQYF.

The J gene is TRBJ2-7, the V gene TRBV9; possibly TRBD1 for D (5 bases). The CDR3 has 14 residues. Deletions cut 4 bases from V and 1 base from J, with 12 bases between. Germline V lookup: CDR1 SGDLS, CDR2 YYNGEE. CDR3 nucleotide sequence: TGTGCCAGCAGCCCAGACAGCACATCCTACGAGCAGTACTTC. This gives the protein CASSPDSTSYEQYF.

This clone occurred a few times. The chain recombines TRBV6-4 with TRBJ1-2; 9 bases agree with TRBD1. With 3 bases clipped from V and 8 bases from J, the junction kept 10 bases outside the gene matches. Germline values: CDR1 MRHNA, CDR2 SNTAGT. The CDR3 runs to 15 residues. The CDR3 DNA reads as TGTGCCAGCAGTGAGGGGGCCGACAGGGGGTTAGGCTACACCTTC. Protein sequence: CASSEGADRGLGYTF.

The gene calls are TRBV30 and TRBJ1-3; tentative D call: TRBD1 (6 bases). V shed 3 bases and J shed 2 bases, with 11 bases lying between them. This CDR3 spans 14 amino acids. Germline CDR1 GTSNPN, CDR2 SVGIG (reference sequence). CDR3 protein: CAWSRGQTGNTIYF. In DNA, the CDR3 is TGTGCCTGGAGCAGGGGACAAACTGGAAACACCATATATTTT.

The chain uses TRBV19 and TRBJ1-2; D is uncertain. The V end lost 7 bases, the J end lost 4 bases, and 16 bases lay between the germline ends. In germline, CDR1 is LNHDA, CDR2 SQIVND (reference sequence). The CDR3 runs 14 residues. The CDR3 bases are TGTGCCAGTAACTGGAAGGGATCGCTCTATGGCTACACCTTC. Its protein is CASNWKGSLYGYTF.

The chain is built from TRBV4-2 and TRBJ1-1; D unclear. This CDR3 comprises 17 residues. The V end lost 0 bases, the J end lost 1 base, and 15 bases lay between the germline ends. Germline V CDR1 and CDR2: LGHNA, YNFKEQ. CDR3 nucleotides: TGTGCCAGCAGCCAAGATGCTGTTCTAGCCTCGAACACTGAAGCTTTCTTT. Its translation: CASSQDAVLASNTEAFF.

The V call is TRBV5-4, the J call TRBJ2-1; maybe TRBD2 (7 bases). This CDR3 is 12 amino acids long. Germline CDR1 is SGHNT and CDR2 is YYREEE (reference sequence). Trimming cost V 2 bases and J 14 bases, with 14 bases left between them. The CDR3, as DNA: TGTGCCAGCAGCTTAGGGGGAGGGCCGGAGTTCTTC. Its translation: CASSLGGGPEFF.

The rearrangement joins TRBV4-1 to TRBJ1-5; the D is unclear. Trimming left V 3 bases short and J 4 bases short, with 10 bases between. This CDR3 is 14 amino acids long. Germline CDR1 is MGHRA and CDR2 is YSYEKL. DNA of the CDR3: TGCGCCAGCAGCCACGTTCGTGGGAATCAGCCCCAGCATTTT. Translated: CASSHVRGNQPQHF.

Turning to this clone: The junction departs from germline at one end; a sequencing error may be responsible. The chain is built from TRBV5-1 and TRBJ1-1, with D maybe TRBD1 (5 bases). Germline V gives CDR1 SGHRS, CDR2 YFSETQ. This CDR3 is built from 13 residues. CDR3 coding DNA: TGCGCCAGCAGGTTTTCAGGGAACTCTGAAGCTTTCTTT. Amino acid sequence: CASRFSGNSEAFF. The full variable domain, completed using reference TRBV5-1 and TRBJ1-1, is KAGVTQTPRYLIKTRGQQVTLSCSPISGHRSVSWYQQTPGQGLQFLFEYFSETQRNKGNFPGRFSGRQFSNSRSEMNVSTLELGDSALYLCASRFSGNSEAFFGQGTRLTVV.

This chain uses TRBV19 with TRBJ1-3; D unclear. The CDR3 has 16 amino acids. Per germline, CDR1 LNHDA and CDR2 SQIVND (reference sequence). V was shortened by 3 bases and J by 0 bases, with 12 bases between the two germline ends. CDR3 bases: TGTGCCAGTAGTATTCAAGGCGGGAGCTCTGGAAACACCATATATTTT. As protein: CASSIQGGSSGNTIYF.

The chain combines TRBV28 with TRBJ2-1, with 7 bases that match TRBD2. Per the germline V gene, CDR1 is MDHEN and CDR2 is SYDVKM. There are 13 residues in the CDR3. V shed 10 bases, J shed 2 bases, and the junction held 5 bases outside the gene matches. The CDR3: CATRAGPYNEQFF. CDR3 bases: TGTGCCACGAGAGCGGGGCCCTACAATGAGCAGTTCTTC.

V gene TRBV4-1 combines with J gene TRBJ2-3; D ambiguous. The germline V gene has CDR1 MGHRA and CDR2 YSYEKL. The CDR3 is 15 amino acids. V gave up 4 bases and J gave up 0 bases, with 11 bases separating them. CDR3 sequence reads: CASSPSASSTDTQYF. The CDR3 bases are TGCGCCAGCAGCCCATCCGCTTCTAGCACAGATACGCAGTATTTT.

This clone came up once. The chain couples TRBV5-1 to TRBJ2-4; 9 bases agree with TRBD2. This CDR3 is 16 amino acids long. Germline V gene lookup returns CDR1 SGHRS and CDR2 YFSETQ. The ends lost 4 bases at V and 0 bases at J; junction bases unmatched: 5. The CDR3: CASSGLAGEAKNIQYF. As DNA, the CDR3 is TGCGCCAGCAGCGGCTTAGCGGGAGAAGCCAAAAACATTCAGTACTTC.